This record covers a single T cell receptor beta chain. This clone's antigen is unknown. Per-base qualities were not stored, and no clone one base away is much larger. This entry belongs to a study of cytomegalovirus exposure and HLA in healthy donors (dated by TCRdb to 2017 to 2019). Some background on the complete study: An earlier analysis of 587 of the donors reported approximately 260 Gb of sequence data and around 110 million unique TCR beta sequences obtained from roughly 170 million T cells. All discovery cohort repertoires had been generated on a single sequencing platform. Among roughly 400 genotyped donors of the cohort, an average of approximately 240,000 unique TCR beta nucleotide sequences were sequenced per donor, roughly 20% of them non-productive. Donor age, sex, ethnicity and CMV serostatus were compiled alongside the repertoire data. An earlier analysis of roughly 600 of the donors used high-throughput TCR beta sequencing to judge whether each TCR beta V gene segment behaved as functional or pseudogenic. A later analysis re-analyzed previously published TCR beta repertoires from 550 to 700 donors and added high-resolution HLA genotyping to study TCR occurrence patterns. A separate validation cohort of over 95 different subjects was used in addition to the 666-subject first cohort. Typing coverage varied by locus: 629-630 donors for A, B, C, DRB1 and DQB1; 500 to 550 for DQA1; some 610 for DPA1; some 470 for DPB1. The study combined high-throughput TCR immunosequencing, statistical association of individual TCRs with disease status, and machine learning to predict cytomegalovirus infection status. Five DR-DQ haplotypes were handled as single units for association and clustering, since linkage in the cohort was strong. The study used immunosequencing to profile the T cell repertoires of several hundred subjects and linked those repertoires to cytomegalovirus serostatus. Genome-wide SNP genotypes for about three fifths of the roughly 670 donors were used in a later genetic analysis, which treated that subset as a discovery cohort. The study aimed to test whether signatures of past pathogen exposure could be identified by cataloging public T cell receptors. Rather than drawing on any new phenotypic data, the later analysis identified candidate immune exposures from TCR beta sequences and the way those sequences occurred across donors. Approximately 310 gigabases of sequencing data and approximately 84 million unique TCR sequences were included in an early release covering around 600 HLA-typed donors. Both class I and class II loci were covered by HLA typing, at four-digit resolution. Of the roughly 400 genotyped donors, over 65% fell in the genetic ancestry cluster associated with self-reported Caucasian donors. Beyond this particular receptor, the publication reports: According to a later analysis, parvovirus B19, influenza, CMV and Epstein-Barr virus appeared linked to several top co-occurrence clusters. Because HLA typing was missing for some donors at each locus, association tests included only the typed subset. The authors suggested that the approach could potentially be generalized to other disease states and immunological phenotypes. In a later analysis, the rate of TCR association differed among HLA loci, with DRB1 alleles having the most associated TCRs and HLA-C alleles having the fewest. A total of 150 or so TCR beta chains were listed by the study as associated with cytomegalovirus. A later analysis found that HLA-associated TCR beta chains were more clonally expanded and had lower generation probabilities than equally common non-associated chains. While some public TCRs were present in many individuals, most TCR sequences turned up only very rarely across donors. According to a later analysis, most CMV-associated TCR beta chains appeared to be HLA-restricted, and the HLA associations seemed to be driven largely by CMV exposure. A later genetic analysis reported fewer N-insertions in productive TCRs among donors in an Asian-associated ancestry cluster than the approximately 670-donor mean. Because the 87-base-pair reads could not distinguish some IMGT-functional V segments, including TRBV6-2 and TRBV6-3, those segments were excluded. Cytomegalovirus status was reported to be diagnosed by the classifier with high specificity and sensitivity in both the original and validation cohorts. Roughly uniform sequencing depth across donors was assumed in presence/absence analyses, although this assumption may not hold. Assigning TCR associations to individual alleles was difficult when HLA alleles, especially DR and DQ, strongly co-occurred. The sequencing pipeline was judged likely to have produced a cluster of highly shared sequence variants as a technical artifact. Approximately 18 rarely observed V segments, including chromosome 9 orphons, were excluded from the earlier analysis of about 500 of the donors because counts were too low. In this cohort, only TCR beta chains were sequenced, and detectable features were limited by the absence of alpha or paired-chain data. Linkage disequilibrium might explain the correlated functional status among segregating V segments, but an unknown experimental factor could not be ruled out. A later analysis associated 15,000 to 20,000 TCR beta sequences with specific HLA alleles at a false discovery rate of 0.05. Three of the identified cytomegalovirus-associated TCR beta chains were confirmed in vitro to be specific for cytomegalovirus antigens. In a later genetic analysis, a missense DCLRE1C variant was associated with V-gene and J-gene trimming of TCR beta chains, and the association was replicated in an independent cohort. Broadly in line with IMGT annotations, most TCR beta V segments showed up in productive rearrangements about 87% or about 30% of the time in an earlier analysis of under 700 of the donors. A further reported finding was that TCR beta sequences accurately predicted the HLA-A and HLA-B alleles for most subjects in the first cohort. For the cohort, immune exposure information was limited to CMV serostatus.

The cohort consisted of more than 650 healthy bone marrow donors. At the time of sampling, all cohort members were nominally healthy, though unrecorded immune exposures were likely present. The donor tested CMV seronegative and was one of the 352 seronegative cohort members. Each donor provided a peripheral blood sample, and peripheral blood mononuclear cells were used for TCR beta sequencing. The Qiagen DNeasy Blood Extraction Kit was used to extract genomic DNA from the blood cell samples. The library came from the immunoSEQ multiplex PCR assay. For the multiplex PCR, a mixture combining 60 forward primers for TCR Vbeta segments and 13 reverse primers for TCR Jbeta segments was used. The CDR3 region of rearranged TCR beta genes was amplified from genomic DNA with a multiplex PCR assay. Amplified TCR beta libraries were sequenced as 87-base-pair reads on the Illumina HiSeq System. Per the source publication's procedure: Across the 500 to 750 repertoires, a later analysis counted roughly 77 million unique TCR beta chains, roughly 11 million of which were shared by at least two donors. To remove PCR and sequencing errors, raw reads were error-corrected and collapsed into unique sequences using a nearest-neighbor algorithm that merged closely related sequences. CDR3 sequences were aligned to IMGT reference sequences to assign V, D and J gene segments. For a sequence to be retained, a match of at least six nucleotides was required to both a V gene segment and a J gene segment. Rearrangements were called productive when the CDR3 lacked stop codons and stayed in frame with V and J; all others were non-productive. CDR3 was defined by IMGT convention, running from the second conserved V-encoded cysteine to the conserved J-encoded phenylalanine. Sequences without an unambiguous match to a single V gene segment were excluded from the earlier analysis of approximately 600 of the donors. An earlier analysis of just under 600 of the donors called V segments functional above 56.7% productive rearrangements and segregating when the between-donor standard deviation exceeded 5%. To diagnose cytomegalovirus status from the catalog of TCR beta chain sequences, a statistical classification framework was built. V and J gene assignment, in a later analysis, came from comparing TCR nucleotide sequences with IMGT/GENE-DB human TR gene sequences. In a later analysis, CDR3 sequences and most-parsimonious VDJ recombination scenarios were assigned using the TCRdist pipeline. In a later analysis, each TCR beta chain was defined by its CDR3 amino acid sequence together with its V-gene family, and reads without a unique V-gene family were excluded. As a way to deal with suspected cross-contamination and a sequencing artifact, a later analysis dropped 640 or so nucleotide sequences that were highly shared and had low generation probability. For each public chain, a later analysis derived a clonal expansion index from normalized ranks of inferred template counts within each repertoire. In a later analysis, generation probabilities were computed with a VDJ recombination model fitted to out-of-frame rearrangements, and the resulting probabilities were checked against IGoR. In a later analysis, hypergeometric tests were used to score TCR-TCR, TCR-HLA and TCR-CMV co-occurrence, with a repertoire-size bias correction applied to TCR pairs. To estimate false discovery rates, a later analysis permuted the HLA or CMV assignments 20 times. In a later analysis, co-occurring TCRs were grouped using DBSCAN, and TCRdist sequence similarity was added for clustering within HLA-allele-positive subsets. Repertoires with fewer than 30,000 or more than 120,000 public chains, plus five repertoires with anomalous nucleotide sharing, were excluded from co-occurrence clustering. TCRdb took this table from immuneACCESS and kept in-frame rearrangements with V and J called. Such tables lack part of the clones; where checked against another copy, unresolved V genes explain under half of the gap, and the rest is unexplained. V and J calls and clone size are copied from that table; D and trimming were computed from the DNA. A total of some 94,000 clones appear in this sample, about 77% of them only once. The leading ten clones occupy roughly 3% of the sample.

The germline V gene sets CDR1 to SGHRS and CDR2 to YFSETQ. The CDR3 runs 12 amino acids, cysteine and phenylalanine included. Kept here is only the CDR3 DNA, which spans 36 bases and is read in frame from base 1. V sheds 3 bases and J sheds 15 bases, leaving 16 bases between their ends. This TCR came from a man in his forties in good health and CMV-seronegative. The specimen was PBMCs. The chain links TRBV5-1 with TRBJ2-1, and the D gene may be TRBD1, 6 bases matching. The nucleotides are TGCGCCAGCAGCTCCGCAGGGGCCGCATGGTTCTTC. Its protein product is CASSSAGAAWFF.